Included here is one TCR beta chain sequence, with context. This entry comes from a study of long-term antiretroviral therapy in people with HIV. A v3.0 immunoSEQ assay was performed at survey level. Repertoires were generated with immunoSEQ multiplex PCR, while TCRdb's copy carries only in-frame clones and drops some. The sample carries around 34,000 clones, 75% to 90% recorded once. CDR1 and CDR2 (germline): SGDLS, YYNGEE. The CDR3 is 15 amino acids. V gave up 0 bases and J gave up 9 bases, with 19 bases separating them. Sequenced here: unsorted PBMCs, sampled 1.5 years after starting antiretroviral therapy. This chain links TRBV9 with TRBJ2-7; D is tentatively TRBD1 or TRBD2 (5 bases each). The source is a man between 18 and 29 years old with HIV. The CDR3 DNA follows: TGTGCCAGCAGCGTAGATCGGGACCCCACCCGGGCGCAGTACTTC. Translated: CASSVDRDPTRAQYF.